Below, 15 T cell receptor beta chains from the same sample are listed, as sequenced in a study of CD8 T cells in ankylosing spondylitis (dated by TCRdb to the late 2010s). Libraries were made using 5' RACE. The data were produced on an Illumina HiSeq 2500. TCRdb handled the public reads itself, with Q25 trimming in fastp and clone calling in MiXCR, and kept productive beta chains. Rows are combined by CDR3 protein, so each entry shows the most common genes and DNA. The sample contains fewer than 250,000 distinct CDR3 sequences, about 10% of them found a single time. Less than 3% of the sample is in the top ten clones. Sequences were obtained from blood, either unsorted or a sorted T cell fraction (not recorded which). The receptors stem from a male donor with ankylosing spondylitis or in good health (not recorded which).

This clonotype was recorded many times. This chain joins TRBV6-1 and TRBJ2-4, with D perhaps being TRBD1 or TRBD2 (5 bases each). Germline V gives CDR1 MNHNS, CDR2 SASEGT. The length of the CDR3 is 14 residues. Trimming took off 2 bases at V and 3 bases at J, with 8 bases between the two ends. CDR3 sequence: CASSESGGKNIQYF. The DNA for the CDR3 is TGTGCCAGCAGTGAATCTGGGGGCAAAAACATTCAGTACTTC.

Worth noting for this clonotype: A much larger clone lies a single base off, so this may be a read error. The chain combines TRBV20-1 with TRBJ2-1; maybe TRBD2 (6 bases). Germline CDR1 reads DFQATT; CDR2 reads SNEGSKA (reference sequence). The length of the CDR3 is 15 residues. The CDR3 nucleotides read TGCTGTGCGGTGAACCGGGACTTTACTTACAATGAGCAGTTCTTC. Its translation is CCAVNRDFTYNEQFF.

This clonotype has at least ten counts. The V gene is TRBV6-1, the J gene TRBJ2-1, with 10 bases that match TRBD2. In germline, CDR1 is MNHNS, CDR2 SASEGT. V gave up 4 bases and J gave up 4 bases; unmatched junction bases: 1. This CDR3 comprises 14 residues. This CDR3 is CASSVSGGYNEQFF. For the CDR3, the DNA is TGTGCCAGCAGTGTTAGCGGGGGGTACAATGAGCAGTTCTTC.

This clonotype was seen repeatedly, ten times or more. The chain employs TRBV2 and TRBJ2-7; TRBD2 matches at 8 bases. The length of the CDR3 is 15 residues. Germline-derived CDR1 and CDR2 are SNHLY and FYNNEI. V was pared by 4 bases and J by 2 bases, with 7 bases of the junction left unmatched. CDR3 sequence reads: CASSVETSGAYEQYF. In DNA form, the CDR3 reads TGTGCCAGCAGTGTGGAAACTAGCGGAGCCTACGAGCAGTACTTC.

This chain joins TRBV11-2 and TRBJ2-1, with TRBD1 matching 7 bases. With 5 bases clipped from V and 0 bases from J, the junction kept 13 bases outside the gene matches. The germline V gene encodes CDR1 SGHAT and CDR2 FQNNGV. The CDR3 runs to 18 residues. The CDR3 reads CASSPKGAPGTSYNEQFF. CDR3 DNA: TGTGCCAGCAGCCCGAAGGGGGCCCCGGGGACCTCCTACAATGAGCAGTTCTTC. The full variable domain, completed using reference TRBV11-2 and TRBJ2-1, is EAGVAQSPRYKIIEKRQSVAFWCNPISGHATLYWYQQILGQGPKLLIQFQNNGVVDDSQLPKDRFSAERLKGVDSTLKIQPAKLEDSAVYLCASSPKGAPGTSYNEQFFGPGTRLTVL.

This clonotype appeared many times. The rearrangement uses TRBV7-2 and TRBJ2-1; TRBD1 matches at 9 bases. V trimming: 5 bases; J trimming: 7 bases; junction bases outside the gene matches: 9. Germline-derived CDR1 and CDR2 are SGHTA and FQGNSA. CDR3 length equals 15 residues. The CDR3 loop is CASSVTGTGRNEQFF. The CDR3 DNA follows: TGTGCCAGCAGCGTGACGGGGACAGGGAGGAATGAGCAGTTCTTC.

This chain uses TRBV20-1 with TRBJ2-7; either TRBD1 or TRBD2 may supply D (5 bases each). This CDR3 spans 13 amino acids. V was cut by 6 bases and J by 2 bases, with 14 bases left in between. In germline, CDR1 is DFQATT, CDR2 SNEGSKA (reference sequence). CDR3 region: CSASGTYTYEQYF. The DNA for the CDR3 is TGCAGTGCCTCCGGGACCTACACCTACGAGCAGTACTTC.

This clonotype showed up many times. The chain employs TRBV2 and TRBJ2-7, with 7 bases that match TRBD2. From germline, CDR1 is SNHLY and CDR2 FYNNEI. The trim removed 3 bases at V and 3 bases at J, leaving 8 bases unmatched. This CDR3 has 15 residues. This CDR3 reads CASSDGAGASYEQYF. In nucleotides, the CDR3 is TGTGCCAGCAGTGATGGTGCGGGAGCCAGCTACGAGCAGTACTTC.

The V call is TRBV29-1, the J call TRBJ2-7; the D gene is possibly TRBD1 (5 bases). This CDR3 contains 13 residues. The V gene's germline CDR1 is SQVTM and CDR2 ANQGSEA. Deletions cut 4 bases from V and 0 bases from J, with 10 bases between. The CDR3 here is CSVGKGDSYEQYF. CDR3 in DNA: TGCAGCGTTGGCAAAGGGGACTCCTACGAGCAGTACTTC.

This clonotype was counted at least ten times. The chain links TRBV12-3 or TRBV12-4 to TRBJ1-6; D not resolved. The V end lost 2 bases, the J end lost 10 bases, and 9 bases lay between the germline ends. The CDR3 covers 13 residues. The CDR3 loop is CASSLLIRSPLHF. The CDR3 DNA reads TGTGCCAGCAGTTTATTGATACGGTCACCCCTCCACTTT.

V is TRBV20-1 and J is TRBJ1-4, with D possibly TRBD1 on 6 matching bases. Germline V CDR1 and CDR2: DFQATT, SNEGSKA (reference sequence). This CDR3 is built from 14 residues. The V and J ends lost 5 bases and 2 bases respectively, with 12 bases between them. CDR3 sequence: CSAARGGTNEKLFF. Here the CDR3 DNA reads TGCAGTGCTGCCAGGGGTGGCACTAATGAAAAACTGTTTTTT.

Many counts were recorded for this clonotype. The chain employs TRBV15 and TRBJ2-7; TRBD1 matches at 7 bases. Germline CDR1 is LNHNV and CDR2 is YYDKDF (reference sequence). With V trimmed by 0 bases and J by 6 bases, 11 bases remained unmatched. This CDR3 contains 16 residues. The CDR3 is CATSRDKGGAKREQYF. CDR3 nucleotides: TGTGCCACCAGCAGAGATAAAGGGGGCGCGAAACGCGAGCAGTACTTC.

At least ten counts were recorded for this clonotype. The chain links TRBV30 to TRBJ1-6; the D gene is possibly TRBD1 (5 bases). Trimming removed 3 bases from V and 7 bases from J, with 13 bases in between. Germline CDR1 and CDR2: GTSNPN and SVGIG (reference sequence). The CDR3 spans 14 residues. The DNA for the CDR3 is TGTGCCTGGAGGAAACGGGGCTTAAATTCACCCCTCCACTTT. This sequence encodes CAWRKRGLNSPLHF.

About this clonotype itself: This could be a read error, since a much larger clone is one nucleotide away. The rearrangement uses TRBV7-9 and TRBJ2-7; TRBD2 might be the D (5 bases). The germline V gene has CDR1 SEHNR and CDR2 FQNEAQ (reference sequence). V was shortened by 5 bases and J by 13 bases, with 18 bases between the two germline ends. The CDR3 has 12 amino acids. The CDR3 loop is CASSPLSEGEYF. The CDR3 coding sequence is TGTGCCAGCAGCCCCCTCAGCGAGGGAGAATACTTC.

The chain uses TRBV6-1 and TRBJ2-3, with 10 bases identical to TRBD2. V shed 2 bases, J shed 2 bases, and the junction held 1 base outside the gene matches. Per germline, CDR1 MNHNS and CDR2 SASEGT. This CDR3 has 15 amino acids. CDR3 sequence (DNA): TGTGCCAGCAGTGAACTAGCGGGGGCCACAGATACGCAGTATTTT. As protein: CASSELAGATDTQYF.